Listed below are T cell receptor beta chains from one sample, sequenced in a study of blood T cell repertoires in COVID-19. The protocol was immunoSEQ multiplex PCR, while the TCRdb copy is restricted to in-frame clones and leaves out a portion. The sample carries approximately 160,000 clones, around nine tenths recorded once. Material: peripheral blood. The receptor source for this set is a man aged 50 or older with acute or convalescent COVID-19. Each CDR3 is given with its conserved first and last residue. A D gene is named only where the DNA matches it firmly. The size entry is marked missing in some rows and otherwise reads once, few, many or a size class.

>16|TRBV28|.|TRBJ2-2|.
TGTGCCAGCAGACAGGAGAGGGCCCGGGGGACCGGGGAGCTGTTTTTT
CASRQERARGTGELFF
>14|TRBV19|.|TRBJ2-1|TRBD2
TGTGCCAGTAAGGGGAGGGCCGCTTTCAATGAGCAGTTCTTC
CASKGRAAFNEQFF
>18|TRBV10-2|.|TRBJ2-5|.
TGCGCCAGCAGTGAGTTCGGGCCCGGGAGCAACGTCCAAGAGACCCAGTACTTC
CASSEFGPGSNVQETQYF
>15|TRBV5-1|.|TRBJ2-1|.
TGCGCCAGCAGCTTGCTGAGTAACTCCTACAATGAGCAGTTCTTC
CASSLLSNSYNEQFF
>12|TRBV12-3/TRBV12-4|.|TRBJ1-2|.
TGTGCCAGCACCCTCAGGACAGATGGCTACACCTTC
CASTLRTDGYTF
>14|TRBV7-2|.|TRBJ2-3|.
TGTGCCAGCAGCTCCACAGGACCCACAGATACGCAGTATTTT
CASSSTGPTDTQYF
>15|TRBV18|.|TRBJ1-1|.
TGTGCCAGCTCTGCACTTCGGCAGGAGAACACTGAAGCTTTCTTT
CASSALRQENTEAFF
>15|TRBV5-5|.|TRBJ2-2|TRBD1
TGTGCCAGCAGCCCGACAGGGGATTACACCGGGGAGCTGTTTTTT
CASSPTGDYTGELFF
>14|TRBV6-5|.|TRBJ2-2|.
TGTGCCAGCAGTTACTCAAGTAGTTGGGGGGAGCTGTTTTTT
CASSYSSSWGELFF
>12|TRBV12-3/TRBV12-4|.|TRBJ2-1|.
TGTGCCAGCAAGGCCCTAGGGGATGAGCAGTTCTTC
CASKALGDEQFF
>14|TRBV18|.|TRBJ2-7|TRBD1
TGTGCCAGCTCACCGGCCCAGGGGGACTACGAGCAGTACTTC
CASSPAQGDYEQYF
>12|TRBV11-2|.|TRBJ2-1|.
TGTGCCAGCAGCCTATTAGGCAGGATGGGGTTCTTC
CASSLLGRMGFF
>12|TRBV11-1|.|TRBJ2-2|.
TGTGCCAGCAGCTCCCGTACCGGGGAGCTGTTTTTT
CASSSRTGELFF
>14|TRBV30|.|TRBJ2-7|TRBD2
TGTGCCTGGAGTCCCCTCGGCGGGAGCTACGAGCAGTACTTC
CAWSPLGGSYEQYF
>15|TRBV7-6|once|TRBJ1-3|.
TGTGCCAGCAGCTTAGGTGGGAGCTCTGGAAACACCATATATTTT
CASSLGGSSGNTIYF